This T cell receptor beta chain was sequenced in a study of cytomegalovirus exposure and HLA in healthy donors. The study's findings and limits: Earlier analysis looked at TCR beta V segments, and most were productive about 90% or about 30% of the time. In a later analysis, TCR association rates varied by HLA locus: DRB1 most, HLA-C fewest. In vitro confirmation showed a few CMV-associated chains to be CMV antigen specific.

PCR primers comprised 60 Vbeta and 13 Jbeta primers. The table came from immunoSEQ multiplex PCR; TCRdb's copy has only in-frame clones and leaves some out. The sample holds 150,000 to 200,000 clones; 77% are singletons and the top ten take 1.5% to 2%. The CDR3 is 16 residues long. The germline CDR1 and CDR2 sequences are MNHEY and SVGAGI. V shed 4 bases, J shed 5 bases, and the junction held 11 bases outside the gene matches. With regard to this clone: Its antigen remains unidentified.

The chain combines TRBV6-5 with TRBJ2-1, with TRBD1 matching 7 bases. Sequenced sample: PBMCs. This receptor was identified in a woman in her thirties in good health and CMV-seronegative. CDR3 in DNA: TGTGCCAGCAGTTCGGGGACAGCTAACTTAGACAATGAGCAGTTCTTC. Amino acids: CASSSGTANLDNEQFF.